A few counts support the clone carrying this T cell receptor (beta chain). Its antigen is as yet unknown. Sequencing libraries for TCR beta were prepared with iRepertoire HTBI primers and Arm-PCR of CDR3 regions. TCRdb redid the calling of the multiplex PCR reads with MiXCR, one entry per CDR3 protein. The sample holds over 250,000 distinct CDR3 sequences, 22% seen once. This entry belongs to a study of regulatory T cells in long-lasting Graves disease. Study conclusions and caveats: Persistent disease showed a preference for TRBV28, TRBJ1-2 and TRBJ2-5. The study found persistent patients shared more public clonotypes (about 3,000) than new patients (about 880). The small sample size may have reduced accuracy.

The time point was: persistent/refractory GD, antithyroid drugs over 5 years with positive TRAb. PBMC-derived RNA was used for the TCR library. American Thyroid Association guidelines defined how Graves' disease was diagnosed. The V gene's germline CDR1 is SEHNR and CDR2 FQNEAQ (reference sequence). Trimming left V 2 bases short and J 0 bases short, with 19 bases between. The CDR3 length is 19 residues. This chain uses TRBV7-9 with TRBJ2-2; D is ambiguous. The specimen was peripheral blood mononuclear cells (PBMCs), collected when the disease was refractory, from a patient treated with antithyroid drugs. The sequence was collected from a female donor with Graves disease. The chain's CDR3 is CASSLSTRLGIPNTGELFF. The CDR3 coding sequence is TGTGCCAGCAGCTTAAGTACGCGTCTAGGGATACCGAACACCGGGGAGCTGTTTTTT. Filled out from reference TRBV7-9 and TRBJ2-2, the complete variable domain reads DTGVSQNPRHKITKRGQNVTFRCDPISEHNRLYWYRQTLGQGPEFLTYFQNEAQLEKSRLLSDRFSAERPKGSFSTLEIQRTEQGDSAMYLCASSLSTRLGIPNTGELFFGEGSRLTVL.